The clone carrying this TCR beta chain was picked up many times. The sample belongs to a study of T cells in Graves' hyperthyroidism and ophthalmopathy. It was RNA transcripts that yielded the amplified TCR beta CDR3 regions. An initial round of RT-PCR targeting the TCR CDR3 relied on the HTBI primer set. TCRdb itself ran the multiplex PCR reads through MiXCR, one entry per CDR3 protein. This sample has roughly 740,000 distinct CDR3 sequences, with roughly 17% found just once. The CDR3 consists of 18 residues. The junction had 11 bases not matched to a gene; V was cut back by 5 bases and J by 6 bases.

The sample consisted of blood. The clonotype comes from a man aged 18 to 29 with Graves' hyperthyroidism. This rearrangement joins TRBV12-3 or TRBV12-4 to TRBJ2-1; 15 positions agree with TRBD2. The CDR3 region has the DNA TGTGCCAGCAGTGCAGGACTAGCGGGAGGGCCCTCTGGCAATGAGCAGTTCTTC. Amino acids: CASSAGLAGGPSGNEQFF.